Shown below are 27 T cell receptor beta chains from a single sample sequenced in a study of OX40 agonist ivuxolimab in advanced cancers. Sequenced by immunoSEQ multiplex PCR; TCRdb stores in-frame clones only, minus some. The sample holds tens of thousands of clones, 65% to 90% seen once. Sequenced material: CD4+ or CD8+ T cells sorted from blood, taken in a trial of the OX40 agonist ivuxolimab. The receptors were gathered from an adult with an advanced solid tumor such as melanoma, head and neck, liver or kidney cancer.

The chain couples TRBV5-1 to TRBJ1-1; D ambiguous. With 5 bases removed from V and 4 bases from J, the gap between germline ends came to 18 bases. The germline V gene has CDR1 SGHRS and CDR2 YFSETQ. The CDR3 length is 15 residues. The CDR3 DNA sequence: TGCGCCAGCAGACCGGGTATTGCGGGCGGCACTGAAGCTTTCTTT. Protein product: CASRPGIAGGTEAFF. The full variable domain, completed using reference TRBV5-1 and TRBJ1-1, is KAGVTQTPRYLIKTRGQQVTLSCSPISGHRSVSWYQQTPGQGLQFLFEYFSETQRNKGNFPGRFSGRQFSNSRSEMNVSTLELGDSALYLCASRPGIAGGTEAFFGQGTRLTVV.

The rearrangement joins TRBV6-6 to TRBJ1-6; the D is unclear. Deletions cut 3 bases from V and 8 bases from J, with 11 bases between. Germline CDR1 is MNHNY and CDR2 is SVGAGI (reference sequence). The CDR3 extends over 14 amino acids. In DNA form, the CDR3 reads TGTGCCAGCAGTTATTCCCATCGGGATTCACCCCTCCACTTT. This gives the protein CASSYSHRDSPLHF.

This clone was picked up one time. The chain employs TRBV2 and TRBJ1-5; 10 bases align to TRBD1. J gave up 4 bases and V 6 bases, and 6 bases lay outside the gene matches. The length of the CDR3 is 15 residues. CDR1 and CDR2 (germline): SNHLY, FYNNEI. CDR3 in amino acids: CASRDDRGRNQPQHF. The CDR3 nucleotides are TGTGCCAGCAGGGATGACAGGGGGCGGAATCAGCCCCAGCATTTT.

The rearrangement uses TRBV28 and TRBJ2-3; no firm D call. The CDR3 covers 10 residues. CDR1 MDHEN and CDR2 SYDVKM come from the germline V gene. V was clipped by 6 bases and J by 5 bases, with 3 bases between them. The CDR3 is CASRRDTQYF. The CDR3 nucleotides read TGTGCCAGCAGAAGAGATACGCAGTATTTT.

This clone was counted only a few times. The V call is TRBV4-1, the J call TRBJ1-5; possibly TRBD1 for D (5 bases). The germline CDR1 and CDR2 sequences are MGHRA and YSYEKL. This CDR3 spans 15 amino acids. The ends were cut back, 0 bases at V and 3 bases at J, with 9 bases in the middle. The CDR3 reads CASSQDHRTNQPQHF. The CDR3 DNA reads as TGCGCCAGCAGCCAAGATCACAGGACCAATCAGCCCCAGCATTTT.

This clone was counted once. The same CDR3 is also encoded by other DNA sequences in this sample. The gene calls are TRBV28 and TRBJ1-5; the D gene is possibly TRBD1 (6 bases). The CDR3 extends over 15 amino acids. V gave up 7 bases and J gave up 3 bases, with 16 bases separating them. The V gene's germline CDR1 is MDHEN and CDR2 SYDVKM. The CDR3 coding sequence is TGTGCCAGCAACATACAGGGAAGATACAATCAGCCCCAGCATTTT. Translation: CASNIQGRYNQPQHF.

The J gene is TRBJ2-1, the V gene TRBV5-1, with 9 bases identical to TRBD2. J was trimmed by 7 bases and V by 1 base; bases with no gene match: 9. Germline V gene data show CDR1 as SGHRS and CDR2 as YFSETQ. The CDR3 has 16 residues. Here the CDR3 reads CASSLLGGRAKNEQFF. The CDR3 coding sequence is TGCGCCAGCAGCTTGTTGGGCGGGAGGGCCAAGAATGAGCAGTTCTTC.

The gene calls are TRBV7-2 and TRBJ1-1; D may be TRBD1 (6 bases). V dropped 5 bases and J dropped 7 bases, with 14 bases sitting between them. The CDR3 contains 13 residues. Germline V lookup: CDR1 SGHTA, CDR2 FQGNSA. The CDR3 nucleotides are TGTGCCAGCAGCACCTACAGGGATGATGAAGCTTTCTTT. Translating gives CASSTYRDDEAFF.

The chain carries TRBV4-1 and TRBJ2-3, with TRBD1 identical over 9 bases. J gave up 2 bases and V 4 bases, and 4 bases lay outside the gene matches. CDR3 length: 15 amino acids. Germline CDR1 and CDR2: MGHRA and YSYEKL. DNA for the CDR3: TGCGCCAGCAGCCTCCGGGACAGGGACACAGATACGCAGTATTTT. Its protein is CASSLRDRDTDTQYF.

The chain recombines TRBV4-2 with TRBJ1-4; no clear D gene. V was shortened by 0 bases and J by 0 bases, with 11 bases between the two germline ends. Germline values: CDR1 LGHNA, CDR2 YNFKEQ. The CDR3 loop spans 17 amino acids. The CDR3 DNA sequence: TGTGCCAGCAGCCAAGAAAGTCTCCCGGCAACTAATGAAAAACTGTTTTTT. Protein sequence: CASSQESLPATNEKLFF.

CDR3 DNA: TGCAGCGTTCTCCGTTCCCTCGGGGAGCTGTTTTTT. This codes for CSVLRSLGELFF. The V and J genes are TRBV29-1 and TRBJ2-2; D remains ambiguous. CDR3 length: 12 residues. Germline V gene lookup returns CDR1 SQVTM and CDR2 ANQGSEA. V lost 5 bases and J 7 bases, leaving 11 bases between the germline ends.

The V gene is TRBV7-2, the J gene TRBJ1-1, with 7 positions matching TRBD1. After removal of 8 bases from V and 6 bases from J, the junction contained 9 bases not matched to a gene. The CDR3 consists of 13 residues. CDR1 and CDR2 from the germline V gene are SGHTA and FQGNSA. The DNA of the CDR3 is TGTGCCAGCCAGCTCGACAGGGTGGCTGAAGCTTTCTTT. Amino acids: CASQLDRVAEAFF. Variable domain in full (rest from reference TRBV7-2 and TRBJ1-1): GAGVSQSPSNKVTEKGKDVELRCDPISGHTALYWYRQSLGQGLEFLIYFQGNSAPDKSGLPSDRFSAERTGGSVSTLTIQRTQQEDSAVYLCASQLDRVAEAFFGQGTRLTVV.

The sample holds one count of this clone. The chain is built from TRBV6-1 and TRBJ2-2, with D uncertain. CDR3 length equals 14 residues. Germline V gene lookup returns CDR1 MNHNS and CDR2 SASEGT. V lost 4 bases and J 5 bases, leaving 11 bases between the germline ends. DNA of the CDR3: TGTGCCAGCAGTGCCGGGTCGCAAACCGGGGAGCTGTTTTTT. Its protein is CASSAGSQTGELFF.

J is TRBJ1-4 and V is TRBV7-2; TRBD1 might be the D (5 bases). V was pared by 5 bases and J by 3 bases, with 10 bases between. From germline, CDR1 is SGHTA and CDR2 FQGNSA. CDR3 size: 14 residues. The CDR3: CASSRDWSNEKLFF. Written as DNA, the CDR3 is TGTGCCAGCAGCCGGGACTGGTCTAATGAAAAACTGTTTTTT.

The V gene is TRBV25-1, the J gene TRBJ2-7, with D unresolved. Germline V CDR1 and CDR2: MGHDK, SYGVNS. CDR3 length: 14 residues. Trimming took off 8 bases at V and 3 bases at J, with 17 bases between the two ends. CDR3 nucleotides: TGTGCCAGCCGTACCCACGGGCAGAACTACGAGCAGTACTTC. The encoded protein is CASRTHGQNYEQYF.

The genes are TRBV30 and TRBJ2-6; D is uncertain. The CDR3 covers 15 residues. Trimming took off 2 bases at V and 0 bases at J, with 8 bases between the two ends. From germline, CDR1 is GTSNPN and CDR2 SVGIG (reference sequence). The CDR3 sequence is CAWSLWSSGANVLTF. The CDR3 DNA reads TGTGCCTGGAGTCTCTGGAGCTCTGGGGCCAACGTCCTGACTTTC.

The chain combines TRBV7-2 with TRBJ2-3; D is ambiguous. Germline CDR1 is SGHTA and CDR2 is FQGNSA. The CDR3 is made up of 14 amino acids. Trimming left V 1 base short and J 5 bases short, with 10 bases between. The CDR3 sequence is CASSLGGRGDTQYF. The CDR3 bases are TGTGCCAGCAGCTTAGGTGGGCGTGGAGATACGCAGTATTTT.

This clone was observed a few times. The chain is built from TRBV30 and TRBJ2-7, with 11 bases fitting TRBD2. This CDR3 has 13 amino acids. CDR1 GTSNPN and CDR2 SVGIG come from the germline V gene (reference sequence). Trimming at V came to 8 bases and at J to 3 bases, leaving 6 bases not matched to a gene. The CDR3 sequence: CASTSGSNYEQYF. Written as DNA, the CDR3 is TGTGCCAGTACTAGCGGGAGCAACTACGAGCAGTACTTC.

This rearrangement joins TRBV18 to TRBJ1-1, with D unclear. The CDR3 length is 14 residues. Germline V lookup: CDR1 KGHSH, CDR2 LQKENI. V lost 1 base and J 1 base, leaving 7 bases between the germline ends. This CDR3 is CASSPLDANTEAFF. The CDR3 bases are TGTGCCAGCTCACCACTGGACGCGAACACTGAAGCTTTCTTT.

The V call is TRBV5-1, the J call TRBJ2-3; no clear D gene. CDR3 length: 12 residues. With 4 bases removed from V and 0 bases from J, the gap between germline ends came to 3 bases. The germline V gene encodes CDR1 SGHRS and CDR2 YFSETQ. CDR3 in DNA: TGCGCCAGCAGCGTTAGCACAGATACGCAGTATTTT. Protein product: CASSVSTDTQYF.

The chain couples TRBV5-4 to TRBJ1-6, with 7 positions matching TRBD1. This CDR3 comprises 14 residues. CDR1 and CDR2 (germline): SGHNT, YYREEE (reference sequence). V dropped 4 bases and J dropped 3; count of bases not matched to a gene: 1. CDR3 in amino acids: CASSPGGYNSPLHF. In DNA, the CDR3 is TGTGCCAGCAGCCCAGGGGGCTATAATTCACCCCTCCACTTT.

The CDR3 DNA reads TGTGCCATCAGTGATTCCAGGCGACGAAACACCATATATTTT. Translation gives CAISDSRRRNTIYF. V and J are TRBV10-3 and TRBJ1-3; D remains unclear. Per germline, CDR1 ENHRY and CDR2 SYGVKD. V was clipped by 3 bases and J by 5 bases, with 11 bases between them. This CDR3 is 14 amino acids long.

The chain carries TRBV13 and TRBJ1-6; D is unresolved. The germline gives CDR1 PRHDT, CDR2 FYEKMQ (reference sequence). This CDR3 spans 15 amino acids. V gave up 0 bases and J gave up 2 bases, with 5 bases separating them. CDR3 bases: TGTGCCAGCAGCTTAGGGAAAACCTATAATTCACCCCTCCACTTT. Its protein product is CASSLGKTYNSPLHF.

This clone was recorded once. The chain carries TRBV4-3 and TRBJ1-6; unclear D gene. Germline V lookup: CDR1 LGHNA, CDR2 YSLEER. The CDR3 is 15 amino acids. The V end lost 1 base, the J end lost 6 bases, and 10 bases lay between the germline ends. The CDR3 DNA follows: TGCGCCAGCAGCCAAGCCCCCGTGGGTAATTCACCCCTCCACTTT. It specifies CASSQAPVGNSPLHF.

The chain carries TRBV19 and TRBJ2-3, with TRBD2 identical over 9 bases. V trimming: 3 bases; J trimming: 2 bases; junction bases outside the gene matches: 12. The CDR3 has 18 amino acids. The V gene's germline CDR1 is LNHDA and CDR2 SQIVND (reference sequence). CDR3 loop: CASSILPPLAGSTDTQYF. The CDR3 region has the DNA TGTGCCAGTAGTATTCTTCCCCCCCTAGCGGGATCCACAGATACGCAGTATTTT.

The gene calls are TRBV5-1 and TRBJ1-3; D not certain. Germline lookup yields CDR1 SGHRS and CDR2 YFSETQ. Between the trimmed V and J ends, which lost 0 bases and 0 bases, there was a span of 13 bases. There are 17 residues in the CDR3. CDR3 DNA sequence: TGCGCCAGCAGCTTGGCGAATCCCCAGGTCTCTGGAAACACCATATATTTT. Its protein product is CASSLANPQVSGNTIYF.

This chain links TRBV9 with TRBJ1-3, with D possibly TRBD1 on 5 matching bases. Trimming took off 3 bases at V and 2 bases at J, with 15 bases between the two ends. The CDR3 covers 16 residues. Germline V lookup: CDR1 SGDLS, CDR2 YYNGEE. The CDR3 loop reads CASSGGGGFAGNTIYF. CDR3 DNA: TGTGCCAGCAGCGGTGGGGGGGGTTTCGCTGGAAACACCATATATTTT.